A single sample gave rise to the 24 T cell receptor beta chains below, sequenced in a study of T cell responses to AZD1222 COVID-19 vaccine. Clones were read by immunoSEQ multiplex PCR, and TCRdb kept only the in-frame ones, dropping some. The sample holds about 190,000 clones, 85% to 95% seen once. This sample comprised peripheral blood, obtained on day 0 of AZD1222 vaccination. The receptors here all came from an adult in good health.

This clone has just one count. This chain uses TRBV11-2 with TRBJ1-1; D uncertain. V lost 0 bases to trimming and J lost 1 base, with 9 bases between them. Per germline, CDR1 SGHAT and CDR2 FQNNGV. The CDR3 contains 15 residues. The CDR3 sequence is CASSLEPGGNTEAFF. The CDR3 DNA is TGTGCCAGCAGCTTAGAGCCGGGCGGGAACACTGAAGCTTTCTTT.

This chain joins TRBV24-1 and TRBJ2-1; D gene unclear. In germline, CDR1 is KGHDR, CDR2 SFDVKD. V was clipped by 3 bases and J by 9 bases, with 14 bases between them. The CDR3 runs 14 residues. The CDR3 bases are TGTGCCACCAGTGATCGCCTAGTGGATCCTGAGCAGTTCTTC. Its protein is CATSDRLVDPEQFF.

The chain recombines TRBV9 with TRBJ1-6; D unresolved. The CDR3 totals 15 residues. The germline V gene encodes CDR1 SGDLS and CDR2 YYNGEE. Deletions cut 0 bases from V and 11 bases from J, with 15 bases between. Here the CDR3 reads CASSVDGTVAAPLHF. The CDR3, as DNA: TGTGCCAGCAGCGTAGATGGAACAGTCGCCGCACCCCTCCACTTT.

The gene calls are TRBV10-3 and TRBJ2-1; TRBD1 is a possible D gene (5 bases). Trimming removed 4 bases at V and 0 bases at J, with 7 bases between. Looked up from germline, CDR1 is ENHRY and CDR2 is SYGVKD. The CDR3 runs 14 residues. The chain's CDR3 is CAISAGASYNEQFF. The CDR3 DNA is TGTGCCATCAGTGCTGGGGCCTCCTACAATGAGCAGTTCTTC.

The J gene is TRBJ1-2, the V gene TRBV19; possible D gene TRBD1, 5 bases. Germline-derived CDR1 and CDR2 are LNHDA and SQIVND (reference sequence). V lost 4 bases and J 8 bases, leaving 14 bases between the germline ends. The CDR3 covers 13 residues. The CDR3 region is CASSRAGAGGYTF. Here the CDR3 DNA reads TGTGCCAGTAGTAGGGCCGGGGCAGGAGGCTACACCTTC.

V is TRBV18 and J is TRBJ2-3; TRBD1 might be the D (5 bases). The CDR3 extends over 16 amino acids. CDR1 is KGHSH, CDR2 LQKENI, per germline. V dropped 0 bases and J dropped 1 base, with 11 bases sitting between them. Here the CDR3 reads CASSPPVGDGTDTQYF. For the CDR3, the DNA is TGTGCCAGCTCACCACCAGTAGGGGATGGCACAGATACGCAGTATTTT.

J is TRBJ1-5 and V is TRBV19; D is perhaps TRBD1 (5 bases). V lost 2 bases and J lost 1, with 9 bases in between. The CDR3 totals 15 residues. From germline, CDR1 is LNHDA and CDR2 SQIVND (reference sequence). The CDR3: CASSISGQSNQPQHF. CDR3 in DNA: TGTGCCAGTAGTATAAGCGGACAAAGCAATCAGCCCCAGCATTTT.

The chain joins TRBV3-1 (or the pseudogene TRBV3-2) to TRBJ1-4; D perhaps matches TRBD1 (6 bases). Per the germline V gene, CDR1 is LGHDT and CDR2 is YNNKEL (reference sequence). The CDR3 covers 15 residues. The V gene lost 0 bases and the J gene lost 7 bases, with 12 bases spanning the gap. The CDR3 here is CASSQDPRGGEKLFF. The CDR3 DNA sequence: TGTGCCAGCAGCCAAGATCCCAGGGGAGGTGAAAAACTGTTTTTT.

In DNA, the CDR3 is TGTGCCAGCAGTTTTCAGGGGAAGGATACGCAGTATTTT. It encodes CASSFQGKDTQYF. V and J are TRBV27 and TRBJ2-3, with D possibly matching TRBD1 (6 bases). Germline V gene sequence: CDR1 MNHEY, CDR2 SMNVEV (reference sequence). Trimming took off 3 bases at V and 6 bases at J, with 10 bases between the two ends. This CDR3 spans 13 amino acids.

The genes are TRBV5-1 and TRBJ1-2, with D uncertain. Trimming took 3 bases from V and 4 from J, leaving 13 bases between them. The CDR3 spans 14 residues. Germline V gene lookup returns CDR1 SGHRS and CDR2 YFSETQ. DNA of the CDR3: TGCGCCAGCAGCTCGGACCCCGCTAGCTATGGCTACACCTTC. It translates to CASSSDPASYGYTF.

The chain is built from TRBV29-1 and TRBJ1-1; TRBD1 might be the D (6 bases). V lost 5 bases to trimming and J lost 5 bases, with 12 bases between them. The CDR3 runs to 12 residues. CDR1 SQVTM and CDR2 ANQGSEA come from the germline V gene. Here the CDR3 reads CSVKGGETEAFF. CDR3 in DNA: TGCAGCGTTAAGGGGGGGGAGACTGAAGCTTTCTTT.

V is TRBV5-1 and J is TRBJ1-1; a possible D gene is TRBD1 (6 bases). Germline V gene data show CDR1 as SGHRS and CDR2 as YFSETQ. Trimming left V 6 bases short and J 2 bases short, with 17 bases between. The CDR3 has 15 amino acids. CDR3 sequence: CASTARTGGNTEAFF. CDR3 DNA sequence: TGCGCCAGCACAGCTCGAACCGGGGGCAACACTGAAGCTTTCTTT.

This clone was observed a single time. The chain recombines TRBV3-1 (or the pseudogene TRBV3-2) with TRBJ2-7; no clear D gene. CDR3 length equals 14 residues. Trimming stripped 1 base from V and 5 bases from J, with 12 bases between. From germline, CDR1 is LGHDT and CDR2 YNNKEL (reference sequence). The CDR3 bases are TGTGCCAGCAGCCAAGCCACTTCTACTAACGAGCAGTACTTC. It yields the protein CASSQATSTNEQYF.

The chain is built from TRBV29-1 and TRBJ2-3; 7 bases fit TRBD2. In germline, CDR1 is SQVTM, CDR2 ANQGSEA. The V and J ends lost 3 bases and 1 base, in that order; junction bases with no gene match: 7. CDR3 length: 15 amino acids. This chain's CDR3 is CSVEPGGGGTDTQYF. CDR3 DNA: TGCAGCGTTGAGCCGGGGGGAGGTGGCACAGATACGCAGTATTTT.

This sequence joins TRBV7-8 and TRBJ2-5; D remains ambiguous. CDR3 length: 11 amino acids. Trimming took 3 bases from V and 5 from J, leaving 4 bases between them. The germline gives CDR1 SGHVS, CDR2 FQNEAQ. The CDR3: CASSFGETQYF. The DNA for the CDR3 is TGTGCCAGCAGCTTCGGGGAGACCCAGTACTTC.

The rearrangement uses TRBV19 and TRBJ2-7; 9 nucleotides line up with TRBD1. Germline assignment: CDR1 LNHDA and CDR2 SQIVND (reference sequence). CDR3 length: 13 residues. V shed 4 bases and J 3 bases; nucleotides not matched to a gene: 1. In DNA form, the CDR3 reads TGTGCCAGTAGTAACAGGGGGCTCTACGAGCAGTACTTC. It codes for CASSNRGLYEQYF.

The CDR3 nucleotides read TGTGCCAGCAGTGATGGGGTAAACACTGAAGCTTTCTTT. Residues: CASSDGVNTEAFF. The chain has TRBV6-1 and TRBJ1-1, with D unclear. Germline assignment: CDR1 MNHNS and CDR2 SASEGT. The CDR3 contains 13 residues. V lost 3 bases and J lost 2, with 7 bases in between.

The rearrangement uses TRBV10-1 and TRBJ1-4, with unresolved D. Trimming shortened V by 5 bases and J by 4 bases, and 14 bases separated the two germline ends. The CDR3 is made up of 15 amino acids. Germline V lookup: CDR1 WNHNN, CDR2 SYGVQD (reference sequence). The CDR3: CASSSGQAINEKLFF. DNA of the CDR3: TGCGCCAGCAGTAGTGGCCAGGCGATTAATGAAAAACTGTTTTTT.

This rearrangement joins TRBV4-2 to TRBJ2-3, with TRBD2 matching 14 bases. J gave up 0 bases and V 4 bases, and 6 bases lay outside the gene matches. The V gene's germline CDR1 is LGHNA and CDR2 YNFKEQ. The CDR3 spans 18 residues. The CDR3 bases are TGTGCCAGCAGCCTCGGGACTAGCGGGGGTATTAGCACAGATACGCAGTATTTT. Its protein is CASSLGTSGGISTDTQYF.

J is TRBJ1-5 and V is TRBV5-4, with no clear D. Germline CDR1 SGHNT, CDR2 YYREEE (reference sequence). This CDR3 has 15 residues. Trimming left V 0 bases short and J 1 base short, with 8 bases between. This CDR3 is CASSLGGQSNQPQHF. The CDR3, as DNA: TGTGCCAGCAGCTTGGGTGGGCAGAGCAATCAGCCCCAGCATTTT.

The CDR3 protein is CASTPTSGTGVEKLFF. The CDR3 DNA reads as TGTGCCAGCACCCCAACGTCCGGGACAGGGGTTGAAAAACTGTTTTTT. The rearrangement links TRBV7-6 to TRBJ1-4; 10 positions agree with TRBD1. The CDR3 runs to 16 residues. CDR1 SGHVS and CDR2 FNYEAQ come from the germline V gene. J lost 7 bases, V lost 7 bases, and 12 bases had no gene match. Full variable domain (missing parts from reference TRBV7-6 and TRBJ1-4): GAGVSQSPRYKVTKRGQDVALRCDPISGHVSLYWYRQALGQGPEFLTYFNYEAQQDKSGLPNDRFSAERPEGSISTLTIQRTEQRDSAMYRCASTPTSGTGVEKLFFGSGTQLSVL.

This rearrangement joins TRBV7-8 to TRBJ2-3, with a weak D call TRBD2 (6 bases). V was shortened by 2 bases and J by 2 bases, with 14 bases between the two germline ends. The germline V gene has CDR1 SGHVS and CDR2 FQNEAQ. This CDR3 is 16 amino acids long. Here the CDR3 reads CASSLKYGGATDTQYF. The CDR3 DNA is TGTGCCAGCAGCTTAAAGTATGGCGGGGCCACAGATACGCAGTATTTT. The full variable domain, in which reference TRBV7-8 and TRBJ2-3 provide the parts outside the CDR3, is GAGVSQSPRYKVAKRGQDVALRCDPISGHVSLFWYQQALGQGPEFLTYFQNEAQLDKSGLPSDRFFAERPEGSVSTLKIQRTQQEDSAVYLCASSLKYGGATDTQYFGPGTRLTVL.

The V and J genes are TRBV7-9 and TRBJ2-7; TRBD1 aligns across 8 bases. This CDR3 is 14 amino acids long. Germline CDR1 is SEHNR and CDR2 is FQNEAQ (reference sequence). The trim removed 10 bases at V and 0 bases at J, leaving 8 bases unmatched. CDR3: CAIPQGANSYEQYF. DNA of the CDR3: TGTGCCATACCGCAGGGGGCTAACTCCTACGAGCAGTACTTC.

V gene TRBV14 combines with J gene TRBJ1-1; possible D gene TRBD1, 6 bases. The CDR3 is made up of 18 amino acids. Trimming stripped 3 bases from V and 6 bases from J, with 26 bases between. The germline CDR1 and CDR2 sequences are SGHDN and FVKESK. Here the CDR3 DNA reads TGTGCCAGCAGCCATAGCTGGTGGGGGGCATACGCAACCCCTGAAGCTTTCTTT. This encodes CASSHSWWGAYATPEAFF.